This T cell receptor (beta chain) appears in the sequencing data of a study of blood T cell repertoires in COVID-19. Study details: Donors in the United States, Italy and Spain gave samples during acute or convalescent COVID-19. Nucleic acid was either cDNA or gDNA, and it came from T cells, B-cell-depleted T cells, or PBMCs.

In the authors' workflow: By means of reference gene primer amplification, nucleated cell counts were estimated. Data came from immunoSEQ multiplex PCR; TCRdb stores just in-frame clones and leaves some out. D and trimming come from the DNA, and the V and J calls and clone size come from that table. Of roughly 190,000 clones listed, roughly 91% were seen once; the top ten hold about 4.5%. V was shortened by 5 bases and J by 5 bases, with 19 bases between the two germline ends. The CDR3 is 15 residues long. Germline V gene sequence: CDR1 MNHEY, CDR2 SVGEGT. The chain combines TRBV6-2 or TRBV6-3 with TRBJ2-7, with TRBD1 as a possible D gene (7 bases). The receptor's source is a human donor in a cohort sampled during active COVID-19. What was sequenced was peripheral blood. The CDR3 bases are TGTGCCAGCAGTCGCGATCCGGGACAGCGGGACGAGCAGTACTTC. This translates into CASSRDPGQRDEQYF.